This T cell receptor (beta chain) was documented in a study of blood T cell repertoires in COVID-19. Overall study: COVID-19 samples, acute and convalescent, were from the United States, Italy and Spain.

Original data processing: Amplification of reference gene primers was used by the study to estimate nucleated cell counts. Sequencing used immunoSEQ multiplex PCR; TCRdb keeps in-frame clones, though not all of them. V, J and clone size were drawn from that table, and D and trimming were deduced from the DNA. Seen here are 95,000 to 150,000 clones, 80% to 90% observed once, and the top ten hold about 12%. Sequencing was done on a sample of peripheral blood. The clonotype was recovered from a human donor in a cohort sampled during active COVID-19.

The CDR3 here is CATSDLASQETQYF. The CDR3 DNA sequence: TGTGCCACCAGTGATTTGGCCAGCCAAGAGACCCAGTACTTC. The genes are TRBV24-1 and TRBJ2-5; D is unclear. Trimming removed 0 bases at V and 1 base at J, with 5 bases between. The CDR3 is made up of 14 amino acids. Looked up from germline, CDR1 is KGHDR and CDR2 is SFDVKD.